This T cell receptor (beta chain) emerged from a study of T cell responses to AZD1222 COVID-19 vaccine. CDR1 is MNHEY and CDR2 is SVGAGI in the germline V gene. The germline V and J ends were trimmed by 6 bases and 1 base, with 9 bases remaining between them. The CDR3 has 13 residues. The method was immunoSEQ multiplex PCR; TCRdb's version includes in-frame clones alone and lacks a portion of them. Its table lists about 140,000 clones. Sequences were obtained from peripheral blood. The origin of this receptor is an adult in good health. This chain joins TRBV6-5 and TRBJ1-2; D might be TRBD1 (5 bases). CDR3 DNA sequence: TGTGCCAGCAGGGTTGACAGTAACTATGGCTACACCTTC. Residues: CASRVDSNYGYTF.